This TCR beta chain was profiled in a study of PD-L1 blockade in urothelial cancer. Sequencing used immunoSEQ multiplex PCR; TCRdb keeps in-frame clones, though not all of them. The sample consists of tens of thousands of clones, about nine tenths of them appearing once. The CDR3 extends over 15 amino acids. Per germline, CDR1 SGHRS and CDR2 YFSETQ. V gave up 4 bases and J gave up 7 bases; unmatched junction bases: 11. The sample consisted of PBMCs, taken around atezolizumab (anti-PD-L1) treatment. This rearrangement joins TRBV5-1 to TRBJ2-1; 7 nucleotides match TRBD1. The sequence was obtained from a man aged 70-80 years with urothelial cancer. This CDR3 is CASSAPGGLGNEQFF. DNA of the CDR3: TGCGCCAGCAGCGCCCCAGGGGGTTTGGGGAATGAGCAGTTCTTC.